Each of the 11 T cell receptor beta chains below was sequenced from the same sample in a study of blood T cell repertoires in COVID-19. The data were produced by immunoSEQ multiplex PCR, yet TCRdb's version contains in-frame clones alone and is incomplete. Among 53,000 or so clones listed, 86% were seen once. Sequenced: peripheral blood. The receptors were gathered from a man older than 75 with acute or convalescent COVID-19.

The chain uses TRBV25-1 and TRBJ2-3; no clear D gene. Trimming stripped 5 bases from V and 0 bases from J, with 9 bases between. The CDR3 spans 14 residues. Germline CDR1 MGHDK, CDR2 SYGVNS. Here the CDR3 reads CASSKRFSTDTQYF. In nucleotides, the CDR3 is TGTGCCAGCAGTAAGAGATTCAGCACAGATACGCAGTATTTT.

The genes are TRBV18 and TRBJ2-1; 8 nucleotides agree with TRBD1. With V trimmed by 4 bases and J by 4 bases, 0 bases remained unmatched. CDR3 length equals 13 residues. CDR1 is KGHSH and CDR2 is LQKENI in the germline V gene. This CDR3 reads CASSRQGYNEQFF. CDR3 bases: TGTGCCAGCTCACGACAGGGGTACAATGAGCAGTTCTTC. Full variable domain (missing parts from reference TRBV18 and TRBJ2-1): NAGVMQNPRHLVRRRGQEARLRCSPMKGHSHVYWYRQLPEEGLKFMVYLQKENIIDESGMPKERFSAEFPKEGPSILRIQQVVRGDSAAYFCASSRQGYNEQFFGPGTRLTVL.

This chain connects TRBV14 to TRBJ2-7, with 7 bases matching TRBD1. V lost 1 base to trimming and J lost 3 bases; unmatched junction nucleotides: 0. Germline lookup yields CDR1 SGHDN and CDR2 FVKESK. This CDR3 has 13 amino acids. CDR3 sequence reads: CASSQGQGYEQYF. The CDR3, as DNA: TGTGCCAGCAGCCAAGGACAGGGCTACGAGCAGTACTTC.

The sample holds one count of this clone. This chain links TRBV7-9 with TRBJ2-1; D is perhaps TRBD2 (5 bases). The CDR3 contains 13 residues. The V end lost 1 base, the J end lost 7 bases, and 8 bases lay between the germline ends. From germline, CDR1 is SEHNR and CDR2 FQNEAQ (reference sequence). Here the CDR3 reads CASSLEGGNEQFF. CDR3 sequence (DNA): TGTGCCAGCAGCTTAGAAGGCGGGAATGAGCAGTTCTTC.

This clone was counted between two and nine times. The V and J genes are TRBV18 and TRBJ2-5, with TRBD2 matching over 10 bases. This CDR3 is 16 amino acids long. The J segment lost 6 bases and the V segment lost 2 bases, leaving 9 bases of the junction unmatched. CDR1 and CDR2 (germline): KGHSH, LQKENI. The chain's CDR3 is CASSPAETSGIQTQYF. The DNA for the CDR3 is TGTGCCAGCTCACCAGCAGAAACTAGCGGGATACAGACCCAGTACTTC. The full variable domain, its missing parts supplied by reference TRBV18 and TRBJ2-5, is NAGVMQNPRHLVRRRGQEARLRCSPMKGHSHVYWYRQLPEEGLKFMVYLQKENIIDESGMPKERFSAEFPKEGPSILRIQQVVRGDSAAYFCASSPAETSGIQTQYFGPGTRLLVL.

The V gene is TRBV2, the J gene TRBJ1-5; 8 bases align to TRBD1. CDR1 and CDR2 from the germline V gene are SNHLY and FYNNEI. The CDR3 contains 15 residues. The V gene end was trimmed by 3 bases and the J gene end by 5 bases; junction bases not matched to a gene: 6. The CDR3 region has the DNA TGTGCCAGCAGTGAGAGGGGACAGGTATATCAGCCCCAGCATTTT. This encodes CASSERGQVYQPQHF. The full variable domain, in which reference TRBV2 and TRBJ1-5 provide the parts outside the CDR3, is EPEVTQTPSHQVTQMGQEVILRCVPISNHLYFYWYRQILGQKVEFLVSFYNNEISEKSEIFDDQFSVERPDGSNFTLKIRSTKLEDSAMYFCASSERGQVYQPQHFGDGTRLSIL.

The chain couples TRBV18 to TRBJ1-2; D is possibly TRBD1 (5 bases). The V gene's germline CDR1 is KGHSH and CDR2 LQKENI. The CDR3 contains 16 residues. V gave up 2 bases and J gave up 1 base, with 14 bases separating them. CDR3 sequence reads: CASSPSGQGSNYGYTF. The CDR3 DNA reads as TGTGCCAGCTCACCATCGGGCCAGGGTAGTAACTATGGCTACACCTTC.

This clone is a singleton in its sample. This chain joins TRBV18 and TRBJ1-1; D not resolved. With 4 bases removed from V and 1 base from J, the gap between germline ends came to 10 bases. CDR3 size: 14 residues. Germline lookup yields CDR1 KGHSH and CDR2 LQKENI. CDR3 residues: CASSQQRENTEAFF. DNA for the CDR3: TGTGCCAGCTCACAGCAGCGGGAGAACACTGAAGCTTTCTTT.

This chain connects TRBV6-5 to TRBJ1-2, with 7 bases aligning to TRBD1. Germline V gives CDR1 MNHEY, CDR2 SVGAGI. J lost 5 bases, V lost 7 bases, and 7 bases had no gene match. This CDR3 contains 13 residues. CDR3 protein: CASTAGGKYGYTF. DNA of the CDR3: TGTGCCAGCACGGCAGGGGGAAAATATGGCTACACCTTC.

The chain recombines TRBV12-5 with TRBJ2-5, with TRBD2 matching 7 bases. CDR3 size: 13 residues. V lost 6 bases, J lost 9 bases, and 10 bases stayed unmatched. The germline gives CDR1 LGHNT, CDR2 FRNRAP. The CDR3, as DNA: TGTGCTAGTGGCCCTCGGGAGGTAGCCTCCCAGTACTTC. It translates to CASGPREVASQYF.

The J gene is TRBJ2-3, the V gene TRBV6-5; 8 bases are a match to TRBD2. The germline V gene has CDR1 MNHEY and CDR2 SVGAGI. This CDR3 is 15 amino acids long. The ends lost 2 bases at V and 1 base at J; junction bases unmatched: 2. The CDR3 DNA reads TGTGCCAGCAGTTACGGGACTAGACGCACAGATACGCAGTATTTT. This translates into CASSYGTRRTDTQYF.